The entry that follows covers one T cell receptor beta chain sequence. Germline values: CDR1 SGHTS, CDR2 YDEGEE. Trimming stripped 4 bases from V and 4 bases from J, with 9 bases between. The length of the CDR3 is 13 residues. These data originate in a study of T cell responses to AZD1222 COVID-19 vaccine. Here immunoSEQ multiplex PCR was the method, and the copy in TCRdb shows in-frame clones only, minus some. The sample includes 200,000 to 250,000 clones, roughly 94% of them seen just once. The V and J genes are TRBV5-8 and TRBJ1-3; D unclear. Sequences were derived from peripheral blood, sampled 28 days after the second dose of the MenACWY control vaccine. The receptor's source is an adult who received the MenACWY meningococcal vaccine as a control. The CDR3 spells CASSRGLGNTIYF. DNA for the CDR3: TGTGCCAGCAGCCGGGGTTTGGGAAACACCATATATTTT.